This is a list of T cell receptor beta chains from one sample in a study of T cell responses to AZD1222 COVID-19 vaccine. Here immunoSEQ multiplex PCR was the method, and the copy in TCRdb shows in-frame clones only, minus some. The table includes tens of thousands of clones, more than 75% detected once. The specimen was peripheral blood, collected on day 0 of AZD1222 vaccination. Receptor source: an adult in good health. CDR3s include the opening cysteine and the closing phenylalanine or tryptophan. The D gene is left open where the match is weak. Not all rows give a size; the values are once, few, many and, for expanded clones, a class.

TRBD2 NA TRBJ2-1 TRBV7-2 16 TGTGCCAGCAGCACTAGCGGGACTCTCTCCTACAATGAGCAGTTCTTC CASSTSGTLSYNEQFF
NA NA TRBJ2-3 TRBV7-9 15 TGTGCCAGCAGCTTAGAGGCGGTTTTGACAGATACGCAGTATTTT CASSLEAVLTDTQYF
TRBD1 NA TRBJ1-1 TRBV28 15 TGTGCCAGCAGTTCCTTGGGACAGGGAAACACTGAAGCTTTCTTT CASSSLGQGNTEAFF
NA NA TRBJ2-1 TRBV3-1/TRBV3-2 16 TGTGCCAGCAGCCAAGTTTACTATTGGACCCCCAATGAGCAGTTCTTC CASSQVYYWTPNEQFF
NA few TRBJ1-1 TRBV10-3 13 TGTGCCATCACAGAGGAGTTGTTGAGTGAAGCTTTCTTT CAITEELLSEAFF
TRBD2 NA TRBJ2-5 TRBV19 14 TGTGCCAGTAGTAGCGGGAGGGCCGTGGAGACCCAGTACTTC CASSSGRAVETQYF
NA NA TRBJ2-5 TRBV12-3/TRBV12-4 12 TGTGCCAGCAGTTTAGTCCGGGGGACCCAGTACTTC CASSLVRGTQYF
NA NA TRBJ1-3 TRBV12-3/TRBV12-4 13 TGTGCCAGCACCCTGCGGCAAGGGGGCACCATATATTTT CASTLRQGGTIYF
NA NA TRBJ1-3 TRBV9 12 TGTGCCAGCGGGCCCTCTGGAAACACCATATATTTT CASGPSGNTIYF
TRBD1 NA TRBJ1-5 TRBV2 16 TGTGCCAGCAGTGCCAGGGGGCCTGGAAGCAATCAGCCCCAGCATTTT CASSARGPGSNQPQHF
NA few TRBJ2-7 TRBV7-9 13 TGTGCCAGCAGCCCCCGACAGTTCTACGAGCAGTACTTC CASSPRQFYEQYF
TRBD1 NA TRBJ1-2 TRBV19 15 TGTGCCAGTAGTATAGAACGGGACAGTAACTATGGCTACACCTTC CASSIERDSNYGYTF
NA NA TRBJ2-3 TRBV5-1 14 TGCGCCAGCAGCTTGGCAGGAGGCACAGATACGCAGTATTTT CASSLAGGTDTQYF
TRBD2 NA TRBJ2-1 TRBV4-3 17 TGCGCCAGCAGCCAAGAACCAGCGGGAGTTCCCGGGGGTGAGCAGTTCTTC CASSQEPAGVPGGEQFF
TRBD2 NA TRBJ2-7 TRBV28 14 TGTGCCAGCAGTTTTGGGACTAGCGGGGGCGAGCAGTACTTC CASSFGTSGGEQYF
TRBD2 NA TRBJ2-1 TRBV18 17 TGTGCCAGCTCACCCCGTGAAGGTAGCGGGGTCTACAATGAGCAGTTCTTC CASSPREGSGVYNEQFF
NA NA TRBJ1-3 TRBV7-2 15 TGTGCCAGCAGCCTGGAAGGGGGGTGGGAAAACACCATATATTTT CASSLEGGWENTIYF
TRBD1 NA TRBJ2-3 TRBV11-2 17 TGTGCCAGCAGCTCCCGGGACAGGGTTCCACACACAGATACGCAGTATTTT CASSSRDRVPHTDTQYF
NA NA TRBJ1-1 TRBV4-3 13 TGCGCCAGTTCGGACAGACCGAACACTGAAGCTTTCTTT CASSDRPNTEAFF
TRBD1 NA TRBJ1-5 TRBV7-2 18 TGTGCCAGCAGCTTGAACATGGCCGGGACAGGGAGCAATCAGCCCCAGCATTTT CASSLNMAGTGSNQPQHF
NA NA TRBJ2-2 TRBV19 15 TGTGCCAGTAGTATAAGACAGAATGGGGACGGGGAGCTGTTTTTT CASSIRQNGDGELFF
NA NA TRBJ2-7 TRBV27 15 TGTGCCAGCAGTTTTCGACCGGCGGGGACGGTCGAGCAGTACTTC CASSFRPAGTVEQYF
TRBD1 NA TRBJ1-3 TRBV7-8 16 TGTGCCAGCAGCTTAGATGGGACAGGGACTGGAAACACCATATATTTT CASSLDGTGTGNTIYF
TRBD1 NA TRBJ1-1 TRBV6-5 13 TGTGCCAGCAGGAGACAGGGGTTCACTGAAGCTTTCTTT CASRRQGFTEAFF
TRBD2 NA TRBJ2-5 TRBV4-1 17 TGCGCCAGCAGCCAGACGGGACTAGCGGGTTTCCAAGAGACCCAGTACTTC CASSQTGLAGFQETQYF
NA NA TRBJ1-5 TRBV12-5 12 TGTGCTAGTGGTCCAGGGAATCAGCCCCAGCATTTT CASGPGNQPQHF
NA NA TRBJ1-2 TRBV5-1 14 TGCGCCAGCAGCTTAACTACAGCTAACTATGGCTACACCTTC CASSLTTANYGYTF
NA NA TRBJ1-2 TRBV11-2 14 TGTGCCAGCAGCTTAGTGGACAGCCTCTATGGCTACACCTTC CASSLVDSLYGYTF
NA NA TRBJ1-2 TRBV10-3 15 TGTGCCATCAGGGATGGGACGGCATCTAACTATGGCTACACCTTC CAIRDGTASNYGYTF
NA few TRBJ2-2 TRBV11-3 12 TGTGCCAGCACCCGAAGCACCGGGGAGCTGTTTTTT CASTRSTGELFF
NA NA TRBJ2-7 TRBV4-1 16 TGCGCCAGCAGCCATCGTAGGGTGGGGAGCGGCTACGAGCAGTACTTC CASSHRRVGSGYEQYF
NA NA TRBJ2-3 TRBV6-5 15 TGTGCCAGCCGCCGGGGGCCGACTAGCACAGATACGCAGTATTTT CASRRGPTSTDTQYF
TRBD1 once TRBJ2-7 TRBV10-3 15 TGTGCCACCTGGACAGGGTCTTCAGGCTCCTACGAGCAGTACTTC CATWTGSSGSYEQYF